This T cell receptor beta chain was recorded in a study of control samples from healthy donors and cancer patients. The CDR3 is made up of 15 amino acids. Germline CDR1 SGHNT, CDR2 YENEEA. The trim removed 4 bases at V and 9 bases at J, leaving 8 bases unmatched. Assay: immunoSEQ multiplex PCR; the TCRdb copy retains only in-frame clones and omits some. Of approximately 58,000 clones listed, 87% are singletons. The sample consisted of PBMCs. The receptor comes from a woman in her fifties or sixties with lung cancer. V usage is TRBV11-3 and J usage is TRBJ2-1; TRBD1 matches 11 bases. The CDR3 reads CASSSPGQGVGEQFF. CDR3 coding DNA: TGTGCCAGCAGCTCACCGGGACAGGGGGTCGGTGAGCAGTTCTTC.